This TCR beta chain was retrieved from a study of blood T cell repertoires in COVID-19. The CDR3 covers 12 residues. The germline gives CDR1 SGHNT, CDR2 YYREEE (reference sequence). V was cut by 5 bases and J by 1 base, with 7 bases left in between. The repertoire was sequenced with immunoSEQ multiplex PCR; TCRdb's copy has only in-frame clones and lacks some. In the table there are roughly 390,000 clones, 85% of which are singletons. The sequence came from a woman aged 18-30 years with acute or convalescent COVID-19. The sequenced sample was peripheral blood. The gene calls are TRBV5-4 and TRBJ2-7; no clear D. The CDR3 DNA sequence: TGTGCCAGCAGTGCCGGGTCCTACGAGCAGTACTTC. As protein: CASSAGSYEQYF.